The 32 T cell receptor beta chains below come from one sample, sequenced in a study of technical replicates of blood from a handful of donors. The repertoire was sequenced with immunoSEQ multiplex PCR; TCRdb's copy has only in-frame clones and lacks some. The sample has 70,000 to 85,000 clones, around 97% seen once; the top ten hold 0.15% to 0.2%. The sample consisted of T cells isolated from PBMCs. These receptors were obtained from a human donor in good health.

The chain uses TRBV7-6 and TRBJ1-6; D might be TRBD1 (5 bases). V was pared by 0 bases and J by 7 bases, with 13 bases between. Germline loops: CDR1 SGHVS, CDR2 FNYEAQ. This CDR3 is built from 16 residues. The CDR3 here is CASSLAAAGMNSPLHF. Here the CDR3 DNA reads TGTGCCAGCAGCTTAGCGGCGGCAGGGATGAATTCACCCCTCCACTTT.

This chain links TRBV28 with TRBJ1-1; perhaps TRBD1 as D (6 bases). This CDR3 is built from 16 residues. Trimming pared 7 bases from V and 3 bases from J, leaving 21 bases between. Germline-derived CDR1 and CDR2 are MDHEN and SYDVKM. CDR3 in DNA: TGTGCCAGCACCTTGGGGGGGCCCCTGTCCTACACTGAAGCTTTCTTT. This sequence encodes CASTLGGPLSYTEAFF.

This chain uses TRBV5-6 with TRBJ1-1, with 7 nucleotides matching TRBD1. This CDR3 is built from 19 residues. CDR1 is SGHDT, CDR2 YYEEEE, per germline. Trimming took 0 bases from V and 0 from J; bases not matched to a gene: 14. The CDR3 loop reads CASSLGQGSFPRLNTEAFF. DNA of the CDR3: TGTGCCAGCAGCTTGGGACAGGGTTCATTCCCCCGCTTGAACACTGAAGCTTTCTTT.

The gene calls are TRBV7-9 and TRBJ2-7; the D gene is possibly TRBD1 (6 bases). The V end was cut by 3 bases, the J end by 2 bases, with 11 bases between. The CDR3 contains 14 residues. Germline V gene sequence: CDR1 SEHNR, CDR2 FQNEAQ (reference sequence). The CDR3 here is CASSFTGYPYEQYF. CDR3 sequence (DNA): TGTGCCAGCAGCTTTACAGGGTACCCCTACGAGCAGTACTTC. Filled out from reference TRBV7-9 and TRBJ2-7, the complete variable domain reads DTGVSQNPRHKITKRGQNVTFRCDPISEHNRLYWYRQTLGQGPEFLTYFQNEAQLEKSRLLSDRFSAERPKGSFSTLEIQRTEQGDSAMYLCASSFTGYPYEQYFGPGTRLTVT.

The V and J genes are TRBV6-1 and TRBJ1-1; no clear D. The CDR3 is 15 residues long. Germline V lookup: CDR1 MNHNS, CDR2 SASEGT. Trimming removed 2 bases from V and 6 bases from J, with 16 bases in between. The CDR3 DNA sequence: TGTGCCAGCAGTGAACGGGGAGGGTGGATCCCTGAAGCTTTCTTT. The encoded protein is CASSERGGWIPEAFF.

This clone was found once. The chain recombines TRBV27 with TRBJ2-1; 8 bases fit TRBD2. There are 17 residues in the CDR3. In germline, CDR1 is MNHEY, CDR2 SMNVEV (reference sequence). Trimming took 5 bases from V and 7 from J; bases not matched to a gene: 16. CDR3 coding DNA: TGTGCCAGCAGTCCCCGAAGCGGGAGTCGGTTCGGAAATGAGCAGTTCTTC. Protein product: CASSPRSGSRFGNEQFF.

The chain combines TRBV4-1 with TRBJ2-3; maybe TRBD1 (5 bases). This CDR3 is built from 12 residues. V lost 4 bases and J lost 7, with 9 bases in between. Germline V CDR1 and CDR2: MGHRA, YSYEKL. The DNA for the CDR3 is TGCGCCAGCAGCCTCCAGGGTTATACGCAGTATTTT. Its protein is CASSLQGYTQYF.

V usage is TRBV15 and J usage is TRBJ1-1; 7 bases fit TRBD1. The trim removed 3 bases at V and 4 bases at J, leaving 11 bases unmatched. This CDR3 has 16 amino acids. Germline V gene data show CDR1 as LNHNV and CDR2 as YYDKDF (reference sequence). The CDR3 coding sequence is TGTGCCACCAGCAGGCCGCGGGCAGGGGGAACCACTGAAGCTTTCTTT. Translated: CATSRPRAGGTTEAFF. Looking up the rest from reference TRBV15 and TRBJ1-1 gives the full variable domain: DAMVIQNPRYQVTQFGKPVTLSCSQTLNHNVMYWYQQKSSQAPKLLFHYYDKDFNNEADTPDNFQSRRPNTSFCFLDIRSPGLGDTAMYLCATSRPRAGGTTEAFFGQGTRLTVV.

This chain connects TRBV5-4 to TRBJ2-1, with 13 bases matching TRBD2. V shed 0 bases and J 8 bases; nucleotides not matched to a gene: 2. Germline V gene sequence: CDR1 SGHNT, CDR2 YYREEE (reference sequence). This CDR3 has 15 residues. DNA of the CDR3: TGTGCCAGCAGCTTGGCCGGACTAGCGGGAGATGAGCAGTTCTTC. As protein: CASSLAGLAGDEQFF.

This chain connects TRBV30 to TRBJ2-1; no firm D call. The germline V gene has CDR1 GTSNPN and CDR2 SVGIG (reference sequence). V shed 1 base and J shed 2 bases, with 9 bases lying between them. The CDR3 consists of 14 residues. DNA for the CDR3: TGTGCCTGGAGTGCCCTCCGGGCCTACAATGAGCAGTTCTTC. Protein: CAWSALRAYNEQFF.

The chain uses TRBV5-1 and TRBJ2-5; 7 positions agree with TRBD2. Per germline, CDR1 SGHRS and CDR2 YFSETQ. V shed 0 bases and J 5 bases; nucleotides not matched to a gene: 4. The CDR3 covers 14 residues. The CDR3 is CASSLVAGEETQYF. Here the CDR3 DNA reads TGCGCCAGCAGCTTGGTAGCGGGCGAGGAGACCCAGTACTTC.

The chain has TRBV5-6 and TRBJ1-3; 7 bases align to TRBD1. Trimming at V came to 4 bases and at J to 0 bases, leaving 10 bases not matched to a gene. This CDR3 region has 17 residues. Germline values: CDR1 SGHDT, CDR2 YYEEEE. CDR3 sequence reads: CASSPRQGWSSGNTIYF. DNA for the CDR3: TGTGCCAGCAGCCCGCGACAGGGCTGGAGCTCTGGAAACACCATATATTTT.

V is TRBV2 and J is TRBJ2-1; possible D gene TRBD2, 5 bases. Trimming cost V 4 bases and J 6 bases, with 13 bases left between them. This CDR3 is built from 14 residues. Germline V gene lookup returns CDR1 SNHLY and CDR2 FYNNEI. As DNA, the CDR3 is TGTGCCAGCAGTGGACTAAACCCCTCCAATGAGCAGTTCTTC. This gives the protein CASSGLNPSNEQFF.

The chain couples TRBV5-1 to TRBJ1-1; D ambiguous. Germline CDR1 and CDR2: SGHRS and YFSETQ. This CDR3 spans 15 amino acids. Deletions cut 4 bases from V and 8 bases from J, with 21 bases between. CDR3 DNA: TGCGCCAGCAGCCCACTCACGGGAGCTAGGAGGGAAGCTTTCTTT. Its translation: CASSPLTGARREAFF.

V and J are TRBV7-2 and TRBJ1-4; D is unclear. CDR1 and CDR2 from the germline V gene are SGHTA and FQGNSA. There are 13 residues in the CDR3. Trimming left V 3 bases short and J 5 bases short, with 7 bases between. CDR3 sequence: CASSFSRNEKLFF. The CDR3 bases are TGTGCCAGCAGCTTTTCCAGGAATGAAAAACTGTTTTTT.

The chain has TRBV5-1 and TRBJ2-1; the D gene is possibly TRBD2 (6 bases). Between the trimmed V and J ends, which lost 5 bases and 1 base, there was a span of 13 bases. Germline V gene sequence: CDR1 SGHRS, CDR2 YFSETQ. The CDR3 sequence is 15 residues long. The CDR3 here is CASSGGLGSYNEQFF. The CDR3 DNA follows: TGCGCCAGCAGTGGGGGACTCGGATCCTACAATGAGCAGTTCTTC.

The chain carries TRBV27 and TRBJ1-5, with 9 bases that match TRBD1. CDR3 length equals 17 residues. In germline, CDR1 is MNHEY, CDR2 SMNVEV (reference sequence). V lost 10 bases, J lost 5 bases, and 18 bases stayed unmatched. CDR3 DNA: TGTGCCAACGCCCCTGGGGACAGGGCCAGCAGAGATCAGCCCCAGCATTTT. The encoded protein is CANAPGDRASRDQPQHF.

The chain joins TRBV4-2 to TRBJ1-1; D is undetermined. V lost 1 base and J lost 7, with 4 bases in between. The CDR3 has 11 amino acids. Germline CDR1 and CDR2: LGHNA and YNFKEQ. This CDR3 reads CASSQASEAFF. The CDR3, as DNA: TGTGCCAGCAGCCAAGCTAGTGAAGCTTTCTTT.

The chain carries TRBV7-9 and TRBJ2-1; 9 positions match TRBD2. V trimming: 7 bases; J trimming: 6 bases; junction bases outside the gene matches: 10. The CDR3 runs to 15 residues. The germline gives CDR1 SEHNR, CDR2 FQNEAQ (reference sequence). CDR3 loop: CASTRLLAGTNEQFF. The CDR3 DNA reads as TGTGCCAGCACCCGACTCCTAGCGGGGACCAATGAGCAGTTCTTC.

V and J are TRBV5-4 and TRBJ2-7, with 8 bases fitting TRBD1. The CDR3 is 16 amino acids. The V and J ends lost 0 bases and 1 base, in that order; junction bases with no gene match: 6. Germline loops: CDR1 SGHNT, CDR2 YYREEE (reference sequence). The chain's CDR3 is CASSLGAGQGSYEQYF. Here the CDR3 DNA reads TGTGCCAGCAGCTTGGGGGCCGGACAGGGATCCTACGAGCAGTACTTC.

This chain connects TRBV7-9 to TRBJ2-3, with 7 bases fitting TRBD2. The CDR3 is 16 residues long. The V and J ends lost 4 bases and 5 bases, in that order; junction bases with no gene match: 12. Looked up from germline, CDR1 is SEHNR and CDR2 is FQNEAQ (reference sequence). The CDR3 here is CASSSSTASGLDTQYF. DNA for the CDR3: TGTGCCAGCAGCTCATCCACGGCTAGCGGTTTAGATACGCAGTATTTT.

V gene TRBV5-1 combines with J gene TRBJ2-3; 8 bases match TRBD1. The V gene's germline CDR1 is SGHRS and CDR2 YFSETQ. Trimming at V came to 5 bases and at J to 3 bases, leaving 8 bases not matched to a gene. The CDR3 extends over 15 amino acids. CDR3 amino acids: CASRFQGAGTDTQYF. In DNA form, the CDR3 reads TGCGCCAGCAGATTTCAGGGGGCTGGTACAGATACGCAGTATTTT.

CDR3 bases: TGTGCCAGCAGGGCGGAAACAGGGTCTGTAGTCTACGAGCAGTACTTC. Amino acid sequence: CASRAETGSVVYEQYF. The chain uses TRBV28 and TRBJ2-7, with a tentative D call TRBD1 (6 bases). CDR3 length: 16 amino acids. V dropped 6 bases and J dropped 3 bases, with 21 bases sitting between them. Germline CDR1 is MDHEN and CDR2 is SYDVKM.

This rearrangement joins TRBV7-2 to TRBJ1-4; D not resolved. CDR1 is SGHTA and CDR2 is FQGNSA in the germline V gene. The V gene lost 5 bases and the J gene lost 0 bases, with 7 bases spanning the gap. The CDR3 runs to 14 residues. CDR3 region: CASSPTTTNEKLFF. In nucleotides, the CDR3 is TGTGCCAGCAGCCCGACAACAACTAATGAAAAACTGTTTTTT.

V usage is TRBV18 and J usage is TRBJ1-1, with D possibly TRBD1 on 5 matching bases. The CDR3 runs 13 residues. V lost 6 bases, J lost 5 bases, and 13 bases lay in between. Germline loops: CDR1 KGHSH, CDR2 LQKENI. CDR3 nucleotides: TGTGCCAGCTCGGAGGGGCAAAGTACTGAAGCTTTCTTT. It yields the protein CASSEGQSTEAFF.

V usage is TRBV9 and J usage is TRBJ2-7; perhaps TRBD1 as D (7 bases). Between the trimmed V and J ends, which lost 0 bases and 3 bases, there was a span of 16 bases. The CDR3 runs to 16 residues. Germline loops: CDR1 SGDLS, CDR2 YYNGEE. The chain's CDR3 is CASSVAGGGPNYEQYF. In nucleotides, the CDR3 is TGTGCCAGCAGCGTAGCTGGAGGGGGCCCAAACTACGAGCAGTACTTC.

Only one count was recorded for this clone. The rearrangement uses TRBV29-1 and TRBJ1-2, with D perhaps TRBD1 (5 bases). V lost 8 bases, J lost 2 bases, and 21 bases lay in between. Germline V gene sequence: CDR1 SQVTM, CDR2 ANQGSEA. The CDR3 is 15 residues long. The CDR3 nucleotides are TGCAGCACCACAGGTTGGGGAGCGGGAAACTATGGCTACACCTTC. This translates into CSTTGWGAGNYGYTF.

The rearrangement links TRBV7-8 to TRBJ1-2; TRBD1 agrees at 8 bases. This CDR3 contains 16 residues. Germline CDR1 reads SGHVS; CDR2 reads FQNEAQ. V was pared by 0 bases and J by 0 bases, with 3 bases of the junction left unmatched. The CDR3 region has the DNA TGTGCCAGCAGCTTAGCTGGGACAGGAACTAACTATGGCTACACCTTC. It codes for CASSLAGTGTNYGYTF.

The chain uses TRBV6-5 and TRBJ1-2; the D gene is possibly TRBD1 (6 bases). The CDR3 has 13 residues. The V end lost 7 bases, the J end lost 4 bases, and 13 bases lay between the germline ends. CDR1 is MNHEY and CDR2 is SVGAGI in the germline V gene. Here the CDR3 reads CASKGGGAYGYTF. CDR3 DNA: TGTGCCAGCAAAGGGGGGGGTGCCTATGGCTACACCTTC.

The chain joins TRBV5-1 to TRBJ1-1, with 9 bases that match TRBD1. The CDR3 runs 13 residues. Germline CDR1 reads SGHRS; CDR2 reads YFSETQ. V gave up 2 bases and J gave up 6 bases; unmatched junction bases: 2. CDR3 DNA: TGCGCCAGCAGCTTACAGGGGGCGCCTGAAGCTTTCTTT. Translated: CASSLQGAPEAFF.

This sequence joins TRBV4-2 and TRBJ1-2, with 7 positions matching TRBD1. With V trimmed by 2 bases and J by 4 bases, 10 bases remained unmatched. Germline CDR1 reads LGHNA; CDR2 reads YNFKEQ. The CDR3 is 16 amino acids. This CDR3 is CASSQPPSDRFYGYTF. CDR3 coding DNA: TGTGCCAGCAGCCAACCGCCCTCGGACAGGTTCTATGGCTACACCTTC.

The rearrangement links TRBV5-1 to TRBJ1-5; 9 bases fit TRBD1. The CDR3 has 14 amino acids. The ends lost 4 bases at V and 7 bases at J; junction bases unmatched: 6. CDR1 is SGHRS and CDR2 is YFSETQ in the germline V gene. CDR3 loop: CASSTGQGAQPQHF. As DNA, the CDR3 is TGCGCCAGCAGCACGGGACAGGGAGCACAGCCCCAGCATTTT.